Here is one TCR beta chain with its context. Its target is not known. The sample comes from a study of human versus mouse CDR3 diversity and MHC coevolution. General study results and limits: Approximately 1.7 million TCR beta clonotypes were estimated for humans, the largest repertoire. In humans, T-cell selection involved roughly six MHC II alleles.

The V gene lost 5 bases and the J gene lost 7 bases, with 12 bases spanning the gap. Per the germline V gene, CDR1 is SEHNR and CDR2 is FQNEAQ (reference sequence). The CDR3 covers 13 residues. Naive CD4 T cells, CD45RO-negative and CD62L-positive, were flow-sorted from PBMCs. Sequencing was performed with immunoSEQ multiplex PCR; in TCRdb, only in-frame clones are kept and a portion is missing. This table holds around 77,000 clones, 85% to 95% found once. The sequence derives from a person aged 30-69 years in good health. The V and J genes are TRBV7-9 and TRBJ1-5; unclear D gene. The sample was naive CD4+ T cells from blood. The subset: CD45RO-negative CD62L-positive naive CD4 T cells. CDR3: CASSPRDRQPQHF. As DNA, the CDR3 is TGTGCCAGCAGCCCCCGGGATCGACAGCCCCAGCATTTT.